This T cell receptor (beta chain) was sequenced in a study of T cells in tuberculosis. Repertoires were generated with immunoSEQ multiplex PCR, while TCRdb's copy carries only in-frame clones and drops some. Among some 34,000 clones listed, over 85% were seen once. Each clinical donor contributed on average around 110,000 T cells from unsorted cryopreserved PBMC. Losses at the gene ends were 3 bases for V and 10 bases for J; bases not matched to a gene: 4. CDR1 is SGHDT, CDR2 YYEEEE, per germline. This CDR3 has 12 amino acids. The chain carries TRBV5-6 and TRBJ2-1, with 7 bases aligning to TRBD2. The TCR originated in a donor between 10 and 29 years old with latent tuberculosis or without tuberculosis infection. The sequencing input was PBMCs. Here the CDR3 DNA reads TGTGCCAGCAGCTGGGAGGGGTGGGAGCAGTTCTTC. Translation: CASSWEGWEQFF.